The 25 T cell receptor beta chains below were found in one sample sequenced in a study of CD8 T cells in ankylosing spondylitis. TCRdb analysed the 5' RACE reads with MiXCR anew, one entry per CDR3 protein. The data show around 160,000 distinct CDR3 sequences, around 10% seen once. Input material: blood, either unsorted or a sorted T cell fraction (not recorded which). The receptor source for this set is a male donor with ankylosing spondylitis or in good health (not recorded which).

This chain joins TRBV5-1 and TRBJ2-7; D ambiguous. The ends were cut back, 2 bases at V and 6 bases at J, with 12 bases in the middle. CDR1 is SGHRS, CDR2 YFSETQ, per germline. The CDR3 covers 13 residues. The CDR3 DNA reads TGCGCCAGCAGCTTTAGGGCAGAGGCCGAGCAGTACTTC. It is translated as CASSFRAEAEQYF.

In its sample, this clonotype was seen many times. The chain uses TRBV3-1 and TRBJ2-7; unclear D gene. This CDR3 has 13 amino acids. Looked up from germline, CDR1 is LGHDT and CDR2 is YNNKEL (reference sequence). V lost 1 base to trimming and J lost 8 bases, with 12 bases between them. For the CDR3, the DNA is TGTGCCAGCAGCCAAGGCCCAGCCGATCAGCAGTACTTC. It translates to CASSQGPADQQYF.

This clonotype has ten or more counts. The rearrangement joins TRBV2 to TRBJ2-7; D may be TRBD2 (6 bases). The V gene's germline CDR1 is SNHLY and CDR2 FYNNEI. Trimming removed 9 bases at V and 0 bases at J, with 15 bases between. The CDR3 has 14 residues. The CDR3 loop is CARGKLASSYEQYF. The DNA for the CDR3 is TGTGCCAGGGGGAAACTAGCCAGCTCCTACGAGCAGTACTTC.

This clonotype was seen many times. J is TRBJ2-1 and V is TRBV5-1, with 11 bases matching TRBD2. The CDR3 contains 16 residues. Germline CDR1 reads SGHRS; CDR2 reads YFSETQ. Trimming at V came to 4 bases and at J to 5 bases, leaving 8 bases not matched to a gene. CDR3 sequence: CASSRSGRADHNEQFF. DNA for the CDR3: TGCGCCAGCAGCCGTAGCGGGAGGGCCGATCACAATGAGCAGTTCTTC.

The J gene is TRBJ1-6, the V gene TRBV20-1; TRBD1 matches at 7 bases. This CDR3 is built from 16 residues. Unmatched junction bases numbered 11, after V lost 5 bases and J lost 4 bases. Looked up from germline, CDR1 is DFQATT and CDR2 is SNEGSKA (reference sequence). The CDR3 DNA sequence: TGCAGTGCTGGGCCCCCGGGACAGACATATAATTCACCCCTCCACTTT. Its protein product is CSAGPPGQTYNSPLHF.

A note on this clonotype: A single base separates this from a much larger clone, so it may be a read error. The chain links TRBV7-8 to TRBJ2-1, with 10 bases lining up with TRBD2. J was trimmed by 13 bases and V by 5 bases; bases with no gene match: 17. Germline lookup yields CDR1 SGHVS and CDR2 FQNEAQ. This CDR3 spans 16 amino acids. The CDR3 DNA sequence: TGTGCCAGCAGCCAGGGCGAGCGGGGGGGAATAAGTGATCAGTTCTTC. Its protein is CASSQGERGGISDQFF.

This clonotype was detected ten times or more. The chain has TRBV5-1 and TRBJ2-1; tentative D call: TRBD2 (5 bases). V gave up 0 bases and J gave up 6 bases, with 10 bases separating them. The CDR3 runs 14 residues. Germline lookup yields CDR1 SGHRS and CDR2 YFSETQ. The DNA for the CDR3 is TGCGCCAGCAGCTTGGGGACTGCAGGCAATGAGCAGTTCTTC. Protein product: CASSLGTAGNEQFF. The whole variable domain, filled in from reference TRBV5-1 and TRBJ2-1, reads KAGVTQTPRYLIKTRGQQVTLSCSPISGHRSVSWYQQTPGQGLQFLFEYFSETQRNKGNFPGRFSGRQFSNSRSEMNVSTLELGDSALYLCASSLGTAGNEQFFGPGTRLTVL.

This clonotype was seen ten or more times. The V call is TRBV6-1, the J call TRBJ2-2, with 13 bases matching TRBD2. CDR1 MNHNS and CDR2 SASEGT come from the germline V gene. The CDR3 has 15 amino acids. After removal of 10 bases from V and 7 bases from J, the junction contained 9 bases not matched to a gene. For the CDR3, the DNA is TGTGCCATCCGCGGACTAGCGGGAGTTAACGGGGAGCTGTTTTTT. Amino acid sequence: CAIRGLAGVNGELFF.

This clonotype was recorded at least ten times. The rearrangement links TRBV3-1 to TRBJ1-1; D is ambiguous. CDR3 length equals 14 residues. The V end lost 0 bases, the J end lost 5 bases, and 10 bases lay between the germline ends. Germline lookup yields CDR1 LGHDT and CDR2 YNNKEL (reference sequence). The CDR3 region is CASSQEGRKTEAFF. Here the CDR3 DNA reads TGTGCCAGCAGCCAAGAAGGCAGGAAGACTGAAGCTTTCTTT.

V usage is TRBV5-1 and J usage is TRBJ2-3; TRBD2 matches at 9 bases. Trimming at V came to 5 bases and at J to 2 bases, leaving 6 bases not matched to a gene. The germline V gene encodes CDR1 SGHRS and CDR2 YFSETQ. CDR3 length: 15 amino acids. The CDR3 DNA is TGCGCCAGCAGACCCCTAGCGGGATCCACAGATACGCAGTATTTT. It translates to CASRPLAGSTDTQYF.

The chain joins TRBV5-1 to TRBJ2-7; perhaps TRBD1 as D (5 bases). V lost 4 bases to trimming and J lost 1 base, with 12 bases between them. The CDR3 is 14 residues long. The germline V gene encodes CDR1 SGHRS and CDR2 YFSETQ. In DNA form, the CDR3 reads TGCGCCAGCAGCCCCGGACAACGATCCTACGAGCAGTACTTC. It translates to CASSPGQRSYEQYF.

This clonotype was counted at least ten times. The chain is built from TRBV20-1 and TRBJ2-5; D might be TRBD2 (6 bases). The V end lost 6 bases, the J end lost 5 bases, and 22 bases lay between the germline ends. The CDR3 covers 15 residues. Germline CDR1 is DFQATT and CDR2 is SNEGSKA (reference sequence). CDR3 sequence reads: CSAHHAGSVSETQYF. The CDR3 nucleotides read TGCAGTGCCCACCACGCGGGGTCCGTTTCGGAGACCCAGTACTTC.

In this sample, this clonotype turned up many times. This chain uses TRBV7-8 with TRBJ2-7, with 7 bases that match TRBD1. The germline gives CDR1 SGHVS, CDR2 FQNEAQ. The junction had 19 bases not matched to a gene; V was cut back by 5 bases and J by 6 bases. The CDR3 spans 17 residues. Here the CDR3 DNA reads TGTGCCAGCAGCCTGGGCCTAGGGACAGAGGGCCTAATCGAGCAGTACTTC. This sequence encodes CASSLGLGTEGLIEQYF.

This clonotype was detected ten times or more. The chain carries TRBV6-5 and TRBJ2-7, with D perhaps matching TRBD2 (5 bases). Germline loops: CDR1 MNHEY, CDR2 SVGAGI. The CDR3 spans 17 residues. Trimming cost V 0 bases and J 1 base, with 16 bases left between them. In nucleotides, the CDR3 is TGTGCCAGCAGTTACTCGATACGGGGAAGCTTTTCCTACGAGCAGTACTTC. Amino acids: CASSYSIRGSFSYEQYF.

This clonotype was detected ten times or more. At one end the junction does not follow the germline gene, possibly because of a read error. J is TRBJ2-3 and V is TRBV20-1; 8 bases fit TRBD2. Germline V gives CDR1 DFQATT, CDR2 SNEGSKA (reference sequence). The CDR3 length is 14 residues. CDR3 bases: TGCAGTCCTAGCTTGGGACTAGTAAGAGATACGCAGTATTTT. It specifies CSPSLGLVRDTQYF.

This clonotype has ten or more counts. V is TRBV9 and J is TRBJ2-7; 7 nucleotides agree with TRBD2. The length of the CDR3 is 14 residues. The germline CDR1 and CDR2 sequences are SGDLS and YYNGEE. With 0 bases clipped from V and 3 bases from J, the junction kept 3 bases outside the gene matches. This chain's CDR3 is CASSVAGGGYEQYF. As DNA, the CDR3 is TGTGCCAGCAGCGTAGCGGGAGGAGGCTACGAGCAGTACTTC.

This clonotype was counted ten times or more. This chain joins TRBV28 and TRBJ2-7; the D gene is possibly TRBD1 (6 bases). The CDR3 length is 13 residues. From germline, CDR1 is MDHEN and CDR2 SYDVKM. V gave up 5 bases and J gave up 6 bases, with 14 bases separating them. Here the CDR3 DNA reads TGTGCCAGCAGTCGGACAGATCAAGGCGAGCAGTACTTC. This translates into CASSRTDQGEQYF.

The chain uses TRBV20-1 and TRBJ2-7; 12 bases map to TRBD2. The CDR3 spans 15 residues. Trimming at V came to 6 bases and at J to 5 bases, leaving 11 bases not matched to a gene. From germline, CDR1 is DFQATT and CDR2 SNEGSKA (reference sequence). As DNA, the CDR3 is TGCAGTGCCACCCGGACTAGCGGGATTTTCAACGAGCAGTACTTC. Encoded protein: CSATRTSGIFNEQYF.

Ten or more counts support this clonotype. This chain links TRBV20-1 with TRBJ1-5; 8 positions match TRBD1. CDR3 length: 13 amino acids. The trim removed 3 bases at V and 6 bases at J, leaving 4 bases unmatched. Germline V gives CDR1 DFQATT, CDR2 SNEGSKA (reference sequence). The CDR3 here is CSASEDRVQPQHF. In nucleotides, the CDR3 is TGCAGTGCTAGCGAGGACAGGGTTCAGCCCCAGCATTTT.

This clonotype was counted only a few times. The V call is TRBV5-6, the J call TRBJ2-1; D not certain. This CDR3 region has 15 residues. Germline V gene data show CDR1 as SGHDT and CDR2 as YYEEEE. V was shortened by 0 bases and J by 1 base, with 8 bases between the two germline ends. The CDR3 DNA follows: TGTGCCAGCAGCTTGGGGTGGCGGTCCTACAATGAGCAGTTCTTC. Amino acids: CASSLGWRSYNEQFF. Variable domain in full (rest from reference TRBV5-6 and TRBJ2-1): DAGVTQSPTHLIKTRGQQVTLRCSPKSGHDTVSWYQQALGQGPQFIFQYYEEEERQRGNFPDRFSGHQFPNYSSELNVNALLLGDSALYLCASSLGWRSYNEQFFGPGTRLTVL.

There are many counts of this clonotype. The J gene is TRBJ1-5, the V gene TRBV20-1; D is ambiguous. Germline CDR1 DFQATT, CDR2 SNEGSKA (reference sequence). V lost 0 bases to trimming and J lost 1 base, with 7 bases between them. This CDR3 is built from 14 residues. CDR3 loop: CSARDVMSNQPQHF. The CDR3 DNA reads TGCAGTGCTAGAGACGTGATGAGCAATCAGCCCCAGCATTTT.

This clonotype has a handful of counts. The J gene is TRBJ1-3, the V gene TRBV29-1; D uncertain. The CDR3 totals 10 residues. CDR1 SQVTM and CDR2 ANQGSEA come from the germline V gene. V lost 7 bases and J lost 4, with 5 bases in between. The CDR3 sequence is CSAGGNTIYF. For the CDR3, the DNA is TGCAGCGCCGGCGGAAACACCATATATTTT.

Concerning this clonotype itself: A read error is possible here, since a much larger clone lies one base away. J is TRBJ2-1 and V is TRBV29-1; tentatively, D is TRBD2 (7 bases). Germline values: CDR1 SQVTM, CDR2 ANQGSEA. The CDR3 runs to 14 residues. The CDR3 coding sequence is TGCAGTCTGGGGGCCAGCGGGGCTTACACTGAGCAGTTCTTC. Encoded protein: CSLGASGAYTEQFF.

This clonotype was found many times. The chain recombines TRBV12-5 with TRBJ2-1, with 10 bases fitting TRBD2. The V segment lost 3 bases and the J segment 7 bases; nucleotides outside the gene matches: 12. Germline CDR1 is LGHNT and CDR2 is FRNRAP. The length of the CDR3 is 17 residues. As DNA, the CDR3 is TGTGCTAGTGGTTTAGGTACTAGCGGGACCGCAGGGAATGAGCAGTTCTTC. It specifies CASGLGTSGTAGNEQFF.

This clonotype has a count of ten or more. The chain employs TRBV11-2 and TRBJ2-2; D gene ambiguous. V lost 2 bases and J 1 base, leaving 5 bases between the germline ends. Germline V gene sequence: CDR1 SGHAT, CDR2 FQNNGV. The CDR3 loop spans 14 amino acids. Written as DNA, the CDR3 is TGTGCCAGCAGCTTACTCAGGAACACCGGGGAGCTGTTTTTT. Encoded protein: CASSLLRNTGELFF.